The 22 T cell receptor beta chains listed next were all sequenced from one sample in a study of cytomegalovirus exposure and HLA in healthy donors. Some clones are missing from TCRdb's copy, which holds only in-frame ones; the method was immunoSEQ multiplex PCR. The sample carries over 70,000 clones, less than 95% recorded once. The sample was PBMCs. These receptors originate from a woman aged 18-29 years in good health and CMV-seronegative.

The V and J genes are TRBV5-4 and TRBJ2-7; possible D gene TRBD1, 6 bases. The germline CDR1 and CDR2 sequences are SGHNT and YYREEE (reference sequence). The CDR3 sequence is 14 residues long. Trimming shortened V by 3 bases and J by 3 bases, and 13 bases separated the two germline ends. The CDR3 DNA reads TGTGCCAGCAGCTCGACAGGCCGATACTACGAGCAGTACTTC. Encoded protein: CASSSTGRYYEQYF.

The rearrangement links TRBV13 to TRBJ1-6; TRBD1 matches 7 bases. The CDR3 length is 15 residues. Looked up from germline, CDR1 is PRHDT and CDR2 is FYEKMQ (reference sequence). Losses at the gene ends were 6 bases for V and 13 bases for J; bases not matched to a gene: 15. Here the CDR3 DNA reads TGTGCCAGCAGTCCAAAACAGGGGTCCTTTCTTCCCCTCCACTTT. This codes for CASSPKQGSFLPLHF.

The genes are TRBV5-4 and TRBJ1-5, with unresolved D. The V gene lost 0 bases and the J gene lost 4 bases, with 5 bases spanning the gap. Germline assignment: CDR1 SGHNT and CDR2 YYREEE (reference sequence). The CDR3 is made up of 13 amino acids. CDR3 bases: TGTGCCAGCAGCTTGGACAGTAATCAGCCCCAGCATTTT. This sequence encodes CASSLDSNQPQHF.

This clone was detected a few times. The chain is built from TRBV7-8 and TRBJ1-1, with D unresolved. The germline gives CDR1 SGHVS, CDR2 FQNEAQ. Trimming removed 3 bases from V and 8 bases from J, with 7 bases in between. The CDR3 has 11 residues. The CDR3 spells CASSLTREAFF. The DNA of the CDR3 is TGTGCCAGCAGCTTGACAAGGGAAGCTTTCTTT.

The chain combines TRBV30 with TRBJ1-2, with no clear D. The CDR3 has 11 amino acids. Per germline, CDR1 GTSNPN and CDR2 SVGIG (reference sequence). V was trimmed by 4 bases and J by 5 bases, leaving 8 bases between them. The CDR3: CAWTRLYGYTF. The CDR3 nucleotides read TGTGCCTGGACCAGGTTATATGGCTACACCTTC.

This clone was recorded once. The gene calls are TRBV28 and TRBJ2-1; the match to TRBD1 covers 9 bases. Germline values: CDR1 MDHEN, CDR2 SYDVKM. The CDR3 is 15 residues long. With V trimmed by 7 bases and J by 7 bases, 11 bases remained unmatched. The CDR3 DNA is TGTGCCAGCAACCAACACGGACAGGGGAGAAATGAGCAGTTCTTC. Its translation is CASNQHGQGRNEQFF.

The chain recombines TRBV11-2 with TRBJ1-6, with 8 bases fitting TRBD1. There are 15 residues in the CDR3. V shed 3 bases, J shed 5 bases, and the junction held 3 bases outside the gene matches. Germline V CDR1 and CDR2: SGHAT, FQNNGV. The chain's CDR3 is CASSFETGDNSPLHF. For the CDR3, the DNA is TGTGCCAGCAGCTTCGAGACAGGGGATAATTCACCCCTCCACTTT.

The V and J genes are TRBV29-1 and TRBJ1-1; D perhaps matches TRBD1 (5 bases). This CDR3 is built from 12 residues. Germline CDR1 and CDR2: SQVTM and ANQGSEA. The ends were cut back, 6 bases at V and 4 bases at J, with 12 bases in the middle. The CDR3 loop reads CSVGPRGTEAFF. CDR3 nucleotides: TGCAGCGTGGGGCCTCGAGGCACTGAAGCTTTCTTT.

The chain combines TRBV28 with TRBJ1-4, with D hard to call. Trimming pared 3 bases from V and 0 bases from J, leaving 5 bases between. Germline assignment: CDR1 MDHEN and CDR2 SYDVKM. The CDR3 extends over 14 amino acids. The CDR3 DNA sequence: TGTGCCAGCAGTTTTCAGGCAACTAATGAAAAACTGTTTTTT. It codes for CASSFQATNEKLFF.

The chain joins TRBV9 to TRBJ2-7; no clear D gene. V gave up 0 bases and J gave up 3 bases, with 13 bases separating them. Germline values: CDR1 SGDLS, CDR2 YYNGEE. The CDR3 is 15 amino acids. The CDR3 nucleotides read TGTGCCAGCAGCGTAGTGTCTAGAGCCGTCTACGAGCAGTACTTC. It specifies CASSVVSRAVYEQYF.

The chain combines TRBV7-8 with TRBJ2-1; the match to TRBD2 covers 12 bases. Unmatched junction bases numbered 5, after V lost 4 bases and J lost 1 base. Germline values: CDR1 SGHVS, CDR2 FQNEAQ. This CDR3 contains 17 residues. CDR3 DNA: TGTGCCAGCAGCTACACTAGCGGGGGGCCATCCTACAATGAGCAGTTCTTC. Translation: CASSYTSGGPSYNEQFF.

This chain uses TRBV7-8 with TRBJ2-3, with D possibly matching TRBD1 (6 bases). This CDR3 is built from 13 residues. Deletions cut 6 bases from V and 0 bases from J, with 7 bases between. Looked up from germline, CDR1 is SGHVS and CDR2 is FQNEAQ. CDR3 amino acids: CASRDRSTDTQYF. In nucleotides, the CDR3 is TGTGCCAGCAGGGACAGAAGCACAGATACGCAGTATTTT.

This chain uses TRBV19 with TRBJ1-2; 7 bases are a match to TRBD1. CDR1 is LNHDA and CDR2 is SQIVND in the germline V gene (reference sequence). Trimming removed 4 bases from V and 4 bases from J; junction bases left unmatched: 9. The CDR3 is made up of 15 amino acids. CDR3 region: CASSTTGVFPYGYTF. In nucleotides, the CDR3 is TGTGCCAGTAGTACCACAGGGGTCTTCCCCTATGGCTACACCTTC.

Here the CDR3 DNA reads TGTGCCAGCAGGGCCCCAGAAGCAACTAATGAAAAACTGTTTTTT. Its protein is CASRAPEATNEKLFF. V is TRBV27 and J is TRBJ1-4; D gene uncertain. CDR3 length: 15 residues. Trimming stripped 6 bases from V and 0 bases from J, with 11 bases between. CDR1 MNHEY and CDR2 SMNVEV come from the germline V gene (reference sequence).

V is TRBV18 and J is TRBJ2-3, with a tentative D call TRBD2 (6 bases). Trimming took 5 bases from V and 0 from J, leaving 9 bases between them. Germline V gives CDR1 KGHSH, CDR2 LQKENI. The CDR3 consists of 14 residues. The CDR3 loop reads CASSEEGSTDTQYF. The CDR3 bases are TGTGCCAGCTCAGAGGAGGGGAGCACAGATACGCAGTATTTT.

V usage is TRBV18 and J usage is TRBJ2-2; TRBD1 agrees at 9 bases. V was pared by 1 base and J by 3 bases, with 3 bases of the junction left unmatched. The CDR3 spans 16 residues. CDR1 KGHSH and CDR2 LQKENI come from the germline V gene. In nucleotides, the CDR3 is TGTGCCAGCTCACCACAGACAGGGGGGTACACCGGGGAGCTGTTTTTT. It is translated as CASSPQTGGYTGELFF.

There are a few counts of this clone. The chain carries TRBV29-1 and TRBJ1-2, with TRBD1 identical over 8 bases. The trim removed 4 bases at V and 7 bases at J, leaving 17 bases unmatched. Germline V lookup: CDR1 SQVTM, CDR2 ANQGSEA. There are 16 residues in the CDR3. As DNA, the CDR3 is TGCAGCGTTGTTAGTCTGGACAGGGAGGTGGCCATTGGCTACACCTTC. Its protein is CSVVSLDREVAIGYTF.

The chain links TRBV10-3 to TRBJ2-1, with 12 bases matching TRBD2. The CDR3 sequence is 13 residues long. Trimming took 0 bases from V and 14 from J; bases not matched to a gene: 2. CDR1 and CDR2 from the germline V gene are ENHRY and SYGVKD. CDR3 sequence (DNA): TGTGCCATCAGTGAGTCCCTAGCGGGGGGGGAGTTCTTC. Protein product: CAISESLAGGEFF.

The chain carries TRBV29-1 and TRBJ2-3; D might be TRBD2 (5 bases). Trimming took 4 bases from V and 0 from J, leaving 5 bases between them. Germline CDR1 SQVTM, CDR2 ANQGSEA. CDR3 length: 12 residues. This CDR3 is CSVGGSTDTQYF. In DNA, the CDR3 is TGCAGCGTTGGAGGGAGCACAGATACGCAGTATTTT.

Here the CDR3 reads CASSPTRTNEKLFF. In nucleotides, the CDR3 is TGTGCCAGCAGTCCGACTAGGACTAATGAAAAACTGTTTTTT. The chain has TRBV2 and TRBJ1-4, with D unclear. This CDR3 is built from 14 residues. Deletions cut 5 bases from V and 2 bases from J, with 9 bases between. The germline gives CDR1 SNHLY, CDR2 FYNNEI.

This chain uses TRBV5-1 with TRBJ2-1; 11 bases map to TRBD2. Germline V gene data show CDR1 as SGHRS and CDR2 as YFSETQ. This CDR3 spans 16 amino acids. V was pared by 4 bases and J by 5 bases, with 8 bases of the junction left unmatched. CDR3 sequence reads: CASSLRPSGGHNEQFF. The DNA of the CDR3 is TGCGCCAGCAGCCTCCGTCCTAGCGGGGGGCACAATGAGCAGTTCTTC.

The chain employs TRBV19 and TRBJ2-1; 9 bases map to TRBD1. The V gene's germline CDR1 is LNHDA and CDR2 SQIVND (reference sequence). This CDR3 contains 15 residues. V lost 2 bases to trimming and J lost 4 bases; unmatched junction nucleotides: 3. The CDR3 sequence: CASSIRQGVYNEQFF. The CDR3 DNA sequence: TGTGCCAGTAGTATACGACAGGGGGTGTACAATGAGCAGTTCTTC.